This T cell receptor beta chain was recovered during a study of OX40 agonist ivuxolimab in advanced cancers. Study-wide points: The investigators did not determine what antigen specificity the expanded peripheral T cells had.

This table comes from immunoSEQ multiplex PCR, and its TCRdb copy is limited to in-frame clones, with some not included. The table lists about 70,000 clones, approximately 86% of them singletons. Notes on this clone: Antigen specificity is unknown.

The CDR3 covers 12 residues. The V and J ends lost 4 bases and 5 bases, in that order; junction bases with no gene match: 3. Germline values: CDR1 GTSNPN, CDR2 SVGIG (reference sequence). The input for sequencing was CD4+ or CD8+ T cells sorted from blood, taken in a trial of the OX40 agonist ivuxolimab. The V gene is TRBV30, the J gene TRBJ2-5; 8 bases map to TRBD2. This receptor was taken from an adult with an advanced solid tumor such as melanoma, head and neck, liver or kidney cancer. CDR3 sequence (DNA): TGTGCCTGGAAGAGACTAGCGGAGACCCAGTACTTC. Translating gives CAWKRLAETQYF.